This T cell receptor (beta chain) was retrieved from a study of T cell responses to AZD1222 COVID-19 vaccine. Generated by immunoSEQ multiplex PCR, the TCRdb table keeps only in-frame clones and is missing some. Among 150,000 to 200,000 clones, approximately 90% were seen once, and the ten largest hold under 1.5%. There are 16 residues in the CDR3. Trimming pared 2 bases from V and 1 base from J, leaving 12 bases between. Germline CDR1 reads SGHDT; CDR2 reads YYEEEE. Material: peripheral blood, obtained 28 days after the second AZD1222 dose. This chain joins TRBV5-6 and TRBJ1-4, with a tentative D call TRBD1 (6 bases). The TCR was taken from an adult who received the AZD1222 COVID-19 vaccine. The CDR3 DNA sequence: TGTGCCAGCAGCTTCGGGACAACGAGAACTAATGAAAAACTGTTTTTT. It specifies CASSFGTTRTNEKLFF.